A single sample gave rise to the 7 T cell receptor beta chains below, sequenced in a study of control samples from healthy donors and cancer patients. TCRdb's table, derived via immunoSEQ multiplex PCR, lists solely in-frame clones and lacks some. The table has 120,000 or so clones, more than 75% seen once. Sequenced: blood. These receptors all stem from a man aged 55 to 70 in good health.

The rearrangement joins TRBV7-3 to TRBJ2-2; TRBD2 is a possible D gene (6 bases). The ends were cut back, 5 bases at V and 7 bases at J, with 14 bases in the middle. The CDR3 extends over 14 amino acids. Germline values: CDR1 SGHTA, CDR2 FQGTGA. Written as DNA, the CDR3 is TGTGCCAGCAGCCCGCGACTAGATCTCGGGGAGCTGTTTTTT. Protein sequence: CASSPRLDLGELFF.

V gene TRBV7-2 combines with J gene TRBJ1-4, with TRBD1 identical over 11 bases. The CDR3 totals 15 residues. Germline CDR1 is SGHTA and CDR2 is FQGNSA. The trim removed 11 bases at V and 0 bases at J, leaving 5 bases unmatched. CDR3 protein: CASGQGGTTNEKLFF. CDR3 sequence (DNA): TGTGCCTCGGGACAGGGGGGCACAACTAATGAAAAACTGTTTTTT. The full variable domain, in which reference TRBV7-2 and TRBJ1-4 provide the parts outside the CDR3, is GAGVSQSPSNKVTEKGKDVELRCDPISGHTALYWYRQSLGQGLEFLIYFQGNSAPDKSGLPSDRFSAERTGGSVSTLTIQRTQQEDSAVYLCASGQGGTTNEKLFFGSGTQLSVL.

J is TRBJ1-1 and V is TRBV27; possible D gene TRBD1, 5 bases. Germline lookup yields CDR1 MNHEY and CDR2 SMNVEV (reference sequence). The CDR3 extends over 14 amino acids. V shed 7 bases and J shed 11 bases, with 23 bases lying between them. CDR3: CASTQYSASGRAFF. The CDR3 DNA reads as TGTGCCAGCACCCAGTACTCAGCTTCAGGGAGGGCTTTCTTT.

The gene calls are TRBV27 and TRBJ2-1; 7 bases line up with TRBD2. The CDR3 sequence is 14 residues long. Germline loops: CDR1 MNHEY, CDR2 SMNVEV (reference sequence). V shed 2 bases and J 6 bases; nucleotides not matched to a gene: 4. CDR3 coding DNA: TGTGCCAGCAGTTTACTAGCGGAAAGCAATGAGCAGTTCTTC. Amino acids: CASSLLAESNEQFF.

The chain links TRBV7-9 to TRBJ1-5; D perhaps matches TRBD1 (5 bases). Per the germline V gene, CDR1 is SEHNR and CDR2 is FQNEAQ (reference sequence). The CDR3 extends over 15 amino acids. The V end lost 3 bases, the J end lost 2 bases, and 11 bases lay between the germline ends. CDR3 residues: CASSFEGRGNQPQHF. DNA for the CDR3: TGTGCCAGCAGCTTCGAGGGGCGAGGCAATCAGCCCCAGCATTTT.

In its sample, this clone was seen once. The chain links TRBV10-2 to TRBJ1-5; tentative D call: TRBD1 (5 bases). This CDR3 region has 16 residues. V lost 0 bases and J 0 bases, leaving 9 bases between the germline ends. Germline loops: CDR1 WSHSY, CDR2 SAAADI. The CDR3, as DNA: TGCGCCAGCAGTGAGTCGACAGTAGATAGCAATCAGCCCCAGCATTTT. Protein sequence: CASSESTVDSNQPQHF.

V and J are TRBV9 and TRBJ1-2, with no clear D. The CDR3 is made up of 12 amino acids. With 4 bases removed from V and 4 bases from J, the gap between germline ends came to 8 bases. CDR1 and CDR2 (germline): SGDLS, YYNGEE. In DNA form, the CDR3 reads TGTGCCAGCAGCCAGGTCCTCTATGGCTACACCTTC. This codes for CASSQVLYGYTF. Full variable domain (missing parts from reference TRBV9 and TRBJ1-2): DSGVTQTPKHLITATGQRVTLRCSPRSGDLSVYWYQQSLDQGLQFLIQYYNGEERAKGNILERFSAQQFPDLHSELNLSSLELGDSALYFCASSQVLYGYTFGSGTRLTVV.